This passage covers 29 T cell receptor beta chains from one sample sequenced in a study of blood T cell repertoires in COVID-19. Using immunoSEQ multiplex PCR, the repertoire was profiled, and TCRdb retains in-frame clones only, with some absent. This sample has about 190,000 clones, with around 89% found just once. The sample comprised peripheral blood. The receptors were sampled from a middle-aged man with active or convalescent COVID-19.

CDR3 residues: CSVTTGTYEQYF. Written as DNA, the CDR3 is TGCAGCGTTACCACAGGGACCTACGAGCAGTACTTC. V usage is TRBV29-1 and J usage is TRBJ2-7; TRBD1 might be the D (6 bases). Germline V gives CDR1 SQVTM, CDR2 ANQGSEA. The V end was cut by 5 bases, the J end by 2 bases, with 10 bases between. This CDR3 region has 12 residues.

The chain combines TRBV24-1 with TRBJ1-5; D unresolved. The CDR3 loop spans 14 amino acids. V gave up 8 bases and J gave up 0 bases, with 10 bases separating them. Per the germline V gene, CDR1 is KGHDR and CDR2 is SFDVKD. The CDR3 is CATIDSYSNQPQHF. For the CDR3, the DNA is TGTGCCACCATCGACTCTTATAGCAATCAGCCCCAGCATTTT.

As DNA, the CDR3 is TGTGCCAGCAGTCTTAGCGGGAGTACTAGACATGAGCAGTTCTTC. Translation: CASSLSGSTRHEQFF. The chain uses TRBV6-5 and TRBJ2-1, with 9 positions matching TRBD2. This CDR3 has 15 amino acids. Germline-derived CDR1 and CDR2 are MNHEY and SVGAGI. The trim removed 5 bases at V and 8 bases at J, leaving 10 bases unmatched.

The chain recombines TRBV30 with TRBJ1-4, with D unclear. Germline CDR1 and CDR2: GTSNPN and SVGIG (reference sequence). The CDR3 has 15 amino acids. The germline V and J ends were trimmed by 2 bases and 4 bases, with 14 bases remaining between them. Here the CDR3 DNA reads TGTGCCTGGAGTCCCTACGAGGCGGATAATGAAAAACTGTTTTTT. Translated, it gives CAWSPYEADNEKLFF.

The chain employs TRBV27 and TRBJ2-5; 9 nucleotides agree with TRBD1. CDR3 length: 15 residues. V lost 5 bases, J lost 0 bases, and 4 bases stayed unmatched. CDR1 is MNHEY and CDR2 is SMNVEV in the germline V gene (reference sequence). The CDR3 nucleotides read TGTGCCAGCAGTCTACAGGGGGCAGACCAAGAGACCCAGTACTTC. Protein: CASSLQGADQETQYF.

The chain combines TRBV2 with TRBJ1-2; 7 bases line up with TRBD1. Trimming took 5 bases from V and 7 from J; bases not matched to a gene: 10. The CDR3 is 14 residues long. From germline, CDR1 is SNHLY and CDR2 FYNNEI. The CDR3 here is CASSPNRQGGGYTF. In DNA form, the CDR3 reads TGTGCCAGCAGTCCCAACAGACAGGGTGGTGGCTACACCTTC.

This clone was observed once. The chain links TRBV5-4 to TRBJ1-4, with 7 bases that match TRBD1. CDR1 and CDR2 (germline): SGHNT, YYREEE (reference sequence). The CDR3 is 13 residues long. Trimming took 4 bases from V and 8 from J; bases not matched to a gene: 5. The CDR3 coding sequence is TGTGCCAGCAGCCTCGTACAGGGGGAAAAACTGTTTTTT. This sequence encodes CASSLVQGEKLFF. Using reference TRBV5-4 and TRBJ1-4 for the parts outside the CDR3, the full variable domain is ETGVTQSPTHLIKTRGQQVTLRCSSQSGHNTVSWYQQALGQGPQFIFQYYREEENGRGNFPPRFSGLQFPNYSSELNVNALELDDSALYLCASSLVQGEKLFFGSGTQLSVL.

The rearrangement links TRBV5-1 to TRBJ2-5, with TRBD2 identical over 12 bases. Germline CDR1 is SGHRS and CDR2 is YFSETQ. V was clipped by 5 bases and J by 5 bases; unmatched bases: 7. The CDR3 has 15 amino acids. The CDR3 loop reads CASSSSGGVMETQYF. In nucleotides, the CDR3 is TGCGCCAGCAGTTCTAGCGGGGGGGTAATGGAGACCCAGTACTTC.

The CDR3 reads CASIPTGMVGDTEAFF. In DNA, the CDR3 is TGTGCCAGCATCCCAACAGGAATGGTGGGCGACACTGAAGCTTTCTTT. The chain is built from TRBV25-1 and TRBJ1-1; D is perhaps TRBD1 (5 bases). The CDR3 contains 16 residues. V was pared by 7 bases and J by 3 bases, with 21 bases between. Germline CDR1 is MGHDK and CDR2 is SYGVNS.

This chain joins TRBV28 and TRBJ1-2; 7 nucleotides line up with TRBD1. CDR1 is MDHEN and CDR2 is SYDVKM in the germline V gene. The CDR3 consists of 14 residues. J was trimmed by 0 bases and V by 3 bases; bases with no gene match: 1. The CDR3: CASSFGTANYGYTF. In nucleotides, the CDR3 is TGTGCCAGCAGTTTCGGGACAGCTAACTATGGCTACACCTTC.

The V gene is TRBV3-1 (or the pseudogene TRBV3-2), the J gene TRBJ2-3; D might be TRBD2 (5 bases). This CDR3 comprises 15 residues. Germline loops: CDR1 LGHDT, CDR2 YNNKEL (reference sequence). Trimming removed 4 bases from V and 2 bases from J, with 13 bases in between. CDR3 loop: CASSPRGGVTDTQYF. The CDR3, as DNA: TGTGCCAGCAGCCCACGAGGAGGAGTCACAGATACGCAGTATTTT.

The chain is built from TRBV4-3 and TRBJ2-2; 12 positions agree with TRBD2. CDR1 is LGHNA and CDR2 is YSLEER in the germline V gene. The CDR3 sequence is 17 residues long. The V and J ends lost 1 base and 1 base, in that order; junction bases with no gene match: 1. CDR3 sequence: CASSQGTSGVNTGELFF. For the CDR3, the DNA is TGCGCCAGCAGCCAAGGGACTAGCGGGGTGAACACCGGGGAGCTGTTTTTT.

This clone was observed once. CDR3: CASSSLTPGTAYGYTF. The CDR3 nucleotides are TGCGCCAGCAGCTCCCTAACCCCCGGGACAGCCTATGGCTACACCTTC. This sequence joins TRBV5-1 and TRBJ1-2, with 7 positions matching TRBD1. Losses at the gene ends were 3 bases for V and 4 bases for J; bases not matched to a gene: 12. CDR3 size: 16 residues. Germline V CDR1 and CDR2: SGHRS, YFSETQ. Filled out from reference TRBV5-1 and TRBJ1-2, the complete variable domain reads KAGVTQTPRYLIKTRGQQVTLSCSPISGHRSVSWYQQTPGQGLQFLFEYFSETQRNKGNFPGRFSGRQFSNSRSEMNVSTLELGDSALYLCASSSLTPGTAYGYTFGSGTRLTVV.

This rearrangement joins TRBV7-3 to TRBJ2-1, with TRBD1 identical over 9 bases. CDR3 length: 15 amino acids. From germline, CDR1 is SGHTA and CDR2 FQGTGA. Germline trimming cut 5 bases from V and 6 bases from J; bases unmatched to any gene: 8. CDR3 protein: CASSATGTGFNEQFF. The CDR3, as DNA: TGTGCCAGCAGCGCGACCGGGACAGGGTTCAATGAGCAGTTCTTC.

The chain couples TRBV6-5 to TRBJ1-1; D gene ambiguous. Germline V gene sequence: CDR1 MNHEY, CDR2 SVGAGI. CDR3 length equals 15 residues. V lost 2 bases and J 1 base, leaving 11 bases between the germline ends. This chain's CDR3 is CASSYVAVKNTEAFF. The DNA of the CDR3 is TGTGCCAGCAGTTACGTCGCGGTCAAGAACACTGAAGCTTTCTTT.

The chain uses TRBV7-3 and TRBJ2-1; 7 positions agree with TRBD1. In germline, CDR1 is SGHTA, CDR2 FQGTGA. CDR3 length: 16 residues. Trimming removed 6 bases from V and 0 bases from J; junction bases left unmatched: 8. This CDR3 reads CASSPGGVRSYNEQFF. CDR3 sequence (DNA): TGTGCCAGCAGTCCAGGGGGAGTCCGCTCCTACAATGAGCAGTTCTTC.

The chain uses TRBV27 and TRBJ2-2; TRBD2 matches 14 bases. V shed 6 bases, J shed 8 bases, and the junction held 11 bases outside the gene matches. CDR1 is MNHEY and CDR2 is SMNVEV in the germline V gene (reference sequence). The length of the CDR3 is 17 residues. The CDR3 DNA reads as TGTGCCAGCAGCCTAAGACTAGCGGGAGGGCCAAGAGGGGAGCTGTTTTTT. Translating it yields CASSLRLAGGPRGELFF.

V gene TRBV7-8 combines with J gene TRBJ1-3; D gene uncertain. The CDR3 is 12 residues long. V lost 5 bases, J lost 2 bases, and 4 bases lay in between. The germline CDR1 and CDR2 sequences are SGHVS and FQNEAQ. The CDR3: CASSLTGNTIYF. The CDR3 DNA reads TGTGCCAGCAGCCTTACTGGAAACACCATATATTTT.

The rearrangement links TRBV11-1 to TRBJ1-1, with no clear D. Trimming cost V 8 bases and J 0 bases, with 10 bases left between them. The CDR3 is 13 residues long. CDR1 is SGHAT, CDR2 FQDESV, per germline (reference sequence). CDR3 in amino acids: CASHPLLNTEAFF. The DNA for the CDR3 is TGTGCCAGCCATCCCCTATTGAACACTGAAGCTTTCTTT.

The gene calls are TRBV7-6 and TRBJ1-1; D unclear. Trimming took off 3 bases at V and 4 bases at J, with 9 bases between the two ends. The CDR3 length is 13 residues. CDR1 SGHVS and CDR2 FNYEAQ come from the germline V gene. As DNA, the CDR3 is TGTGCCAGCAGCTTTTCGTTCGGCACTGAAGCTTTCTTT. This codes for CASSFSFGTEAFF.

J is TRBJ2-7 and V is TRBV5-4; D is perhaps TRBD2 (5 bases). Per germline, CDR1 SGHNT and CDR2 YYREEE (reference sequence). V dropped 4 bases and J dropped 6 bases, with 17 bases sitting between them. This CDR3 has 14 amino acids. CDR3 nucleotides: TGTGCCAGCAGCCTTCTTCGGGGTTCGGGCGAGCAGTACTTC. Its protein product is CASSLLRGSGEQYF. The full variable domain, completed using reference TRBV5-4 and TRBJ2-7, is ETGVTQSPTHLIKTRGQQVTLRCSSQSGHNTVSWYQQALGQGPQFIFQYYREEENGRGNFPPRFSGLQFPNYSSELNVNALELDDSALYLCASSLLRGSGEQYFGPGTRLTVT.

The V and J genes are TRBV5-1 and TRBJ1-2, with D uncertain. This CDR3 has 14 residues. CDR1 and CDR2 from the germline V gene are SGHRS and YFSETQ. The V end was cut by 3 bases, the J end by 4 bases, with 13 bases between. The CDR3 is CASSYSSSGYGYTF. DNA for the CDR3: TGCGCCAGCAGCTACTCCTCCTCCGGCTATGGCTACACCTTC.

This clone has just one count. This chain uses TRBV10-3 with TRBJ2-1; 9 nucleotides match TRBD2. Germline values: CDR1 ENHRY, CDR2 SYGVKD. The CDR3 is 15 amino acids. J gave up 5 bases and V 3 bases, and 5 bases lay outside the gene matches. For the CDR3, the DNA is TGTGCCATCAGTGATAGCGGGAGTTCAAACAATGAGCAGTTCTTC. It translates to CAISDSGSSNNEQFF.

The V gene is TRBV27, the J gene TRBJ2-7; 12 nucleotides agree with TRBD2. From germline, CDR1 is MNHEY and CDR2 SMNVEV (reference sequence). With V trimmed by 1 base and J by 2 bases, 3 bases remained unmatched. The CDR3 consists of 16 residues. The CDR3, as DNA: TGTGCCAGCAGTTTATTTCTAGCGGGAGGGCCCTACGAGCAGTACTTC. Protein: CASSLFLAGGPYEQYF.

The rearrangement links TRBV2 to TRBJ1-5, with 8 bases fitting TRBD1. V shed 6 bases, J shed 9 bases, and the junction held 10 bases outside the gene matches. Germline V gives CDR1 SNHLY, CDR2 FYNNEI. This CDR3 is built from 14 residues. The CDR3 loop is CASSVDRGRRPQHF. The CDR3 DNA reads as TGTGCCAGCAGCGTTGACAGGGGCCGGCGGCCCCAGCATTTT.

This chain links TRBV6-5 with TRBJ1-1; D gene unclear. This CDR3 spans 12 amino acids. The germline V gene encodes CDR1 MNHEY and CDR2 SVGAGI. Deletions cut 2 bases from V and 5 bases from J, with 6 bases between. The CDR3 reads CASSYTGTEAFF. The CDR3 DNA reads as TGTGCCAGCAGTTACACGGGGACTGAAGCTTTCTTT.

The CDR3 loop reads CASSPWVTGENYGYTF. CDR3 sequence (DNA): TGTGCCAGCAGCCCGTGGGTTACAGGGGAAAACTATGGCTACACCTTC. J is TRBJ1-2 and V is TRBV3-1 (or the pseudogene TRBV3-2); TRBD1 matches 7 bases. V was clipped by 4 bases and J by 2 bases; unmatched bases: 10. Looked up from germline, CDR1 is LGHDT and CDR2 is YNNKEL (reference sequence). The CDR3 runs 16 residues.

The CDR3 sequence: CASSVAVGAYTEAFF. The DNA for the CDR3 is TGTGCCAGCTCGGTCGCCGTGGGAGCTTATACTGAAGCTTTCTTT. The chain uses TRBV18 and TRBJ1-1; D ambiguous. CDR1 KGHSH and CDR2 LQKENI come from the germline V gene. CDR3 length: 15 amino acids. Trimming removed 6 bases at V and 5 bases at J, with 19 bases between.

The V and J genes are TRBV5-1 and TRBJ1-4; TRBD1 matches at 7 bases. There are 14 residues in the CDR3. Germline V gives CDR1 SGHRS, CDR2 YFSETQ. V was clipped by 4 bases and J by 5 bases; unmatched bases: 5. The CDR3 here is CASSRSQGNEKLFF. The CDR3 nucleotides are TGCGCCAGCAGCAGGTCACAGGGGAATGAAAAACTGTTTTTT.